Reported below is one T cell receptor (beta chain). Participants were aged about 18 to 89 years from roughly 25 US areas. Assignments of participants to cohorts depended upon their own reported clinical history. The repertoire was sequenced with immunoSEQ multiplex PCR; TCRdb's copy has only in-frame clones and lacks some. The table records about 130,000 clones, about 88% of them present only once. These data are taken from a study of blood T cell repertoires in COVID-19. Overall study context: The United States, Italy and Spain supplied acute and convalescent COVID-19 samples. PBMCs, B-cell-depleted T cells, or T cells provided the cDNA or gDNA that made up the material.

This CDR3 contains 16 residues. The V gene end was trimmed by 5 bases and the J gene end by 4 bases; junction bases not matched to a gene: 4. The germline V gene encodes CDR1 SNHLY and CDR2 FYNNEI. This TCR was recovered from a man aged 35 to 55 with acute COVID-19. Material for sequencing was PBMCs or T cells enriched from blood (not recorded which). The V and J genes are TRBV2 and TRBJ2-3; 15 nucleotides line up with TRBD2. The CDR3 protein is CASSSWTSGGADTQYF. The CDR3, as DNA: TGTGCCAGCAGTTCCTGGACTAGCGGGGGGGCAGATACGCAGTATTTT.